A single sample gave rise to the 24 T cell receptor beta chains below, sequenced in a study of T cells in Graves' hyperthyroidism and ophthalmopathy. RNA transcripts were the template for amplifying TCR beta CDR3 regions. Using the HTBI primer set, a first-round RT-PCR was run on the TCR CDR3. TCRdb passed the multiplex PCR reads through MiXCR, listing each CDR3 protein once. The table lists around 450,000 distinct CDR3 sequences, approximately 15% of them singletons. The sequenced sample was blood. All receptors derive from a young woman with Graves' hyperthyroidism.

CDR3 coding DNA: TGTGCCAGCAGTGCGGACAGGGGTATCGGTGGCTACACCTTC. Its protein is CASSADRGIGGYTF. This chain joins TRBV2 and TRBJ1-2, with 9 bases fitting TRBD1. Germline values: CDR1 SNHLY, CDR2 FYNNEI. There are 14 residues in the CDR3. The ends lost 4 bases at V and 7 bases at J; junction bases unmatched: 7.

This clonotype showed up just a few times. This sequence joins TRBV9 and TRBJ2-7; D possibly uses TRBD1 or TRBD2 (5 bases each). The CDR3 is made up of 13 amino acids. Trimming took off 1 base at V and 7 bases at J, with 12 bases between the two ends. Germline assignment: CDR1 SGDLS and CDR2 YYNGEE. CDR3 in amino acids: CASSVNRWGEQYF. DNA for the CDR3: TGTGCCAGCAGCGTAAACAGGTGGGGGGAGCAGTACTTC.

The table lists this clonotype with many counts. V and J are TRBV11-2 and TRBJ2-1, with D perhaps being TRBD1 or TRBD2 (6 bases each). V was pared by 4 bases and J by 7 bases, with 14 bases between. The CDR3 totals 14 residues. Germline values: CDR1 SGHAT, CDR2 FQNNGV. Here the CDR3 reads CASSYEGGANEQFF. In nucleotides, the CDR3 is TGTGCCAGCAGCTACGAGGGGGGTGCGAATGAGCAGTTCTTC.

This clonotype was observed at least ten times. V gene TRBV6-1 combines with J gene TRBJ2-3; D remains unclear. The germline V and J ends were trimmed by 7 bases and 1 base, with 9 bases remaining between them. CDR3 length: 13 amino acids. CDR1 MNHNS and CDR2 SASEGT come from the germline V gene. DNA of the CDR3: TGTGCCAGCATGAGAGTGGGCACAGATACGCAGTATTTT. Translation gives CASMRVGTDTQYF.

This clonotype was seen repeatedly, ten times or more. V gene TRBV28 combines with J gene TRBJ2-7; 15 positions agree with TRBD2. The CDR3 contains 16 residues. Trimming at V came to 8 bases and at J to 2 bases, leaving 7 bases not matched to a gene. The germline CDR1 and CDR2 sequences are MDHEN and SYDVKM. The CDR3 coding sequence is TGTGCCAGCTCGATTGGGACTAGCGGGAGGACCTACGAGCAGTACTTC. As protein: CASSIGTSGRTYEQYF.

This clonotype was counted ten times or more. The chain employs TRBV2 and TRBJ2-3; the D gene could be TRBD1 or TRBD2 (5 bases each). The CDR3 sequence is 13 residues long. CDR1 and CDR2 from the germline V gene are SNHLY and FYNNEI. Trimming removed 6 bases at V and 1 base at J, with 8 bases between. The DNA for the CDR3 is TGTGCCAGCAGAGGGGACGGCACAGATACGCAGTATTTT. Amino acids: CASRGDGTDTQYF. The full variable domain, its missing parts supplied by reference TRBV2 and TRBJ2-3, is EPEVTQTPSHQVTQMGQEVILRCVPISNHLYFYWYRQILGQKVEFLVSFYNNEISEKSEIFDDQFSVERPDGSNFTLKIRSTKLEDSAMYFCASRGDGTDTQYFGPGTRLTVL.

This clonotype was observed at least ten times. J is TRBJ1-2 and V is TRBV7-9; 7 positions match TRBD1. The CDR3 runs to 14 residues. J lost 6 bases, V lost 5 bases, and 9 bases had no gene match. Germline V gene lookup returns CDR1 SEHNR and CDR2 FQNEAQ (reference sequence). The CDR3 loop is CASSPTGTEHGYTF. CDR3 in DNA: TGTGCCAGCAGCCCTACCGGGACAGAACATGGCTACACCTTC.

This clonotype occurred many times. V gene TRBV5-1 combines with J gene TRBJ2-1; 7 bases align to TRBD2. V lost 2 bases, J lost 7 bases, and 6 bases stayed unmatched. From germline, CDR1 is SGHRS and CDR2 YFSETQ. This CDR3 region has 14 residues. Here the CDR3 DNA reads TGCGCCAGCAGCTTCGCGGGAGAGGGGAATGAGCAGTTCTTC. Encoded protein: CASSFAGEGNEQFF.

This clonotype was observed many times. CDR3 DNA: TGTGCCAGCAGTTACTTATCCAGCGGGATGGCGGTAAGGGAGACCCAGTACTTC. It encodes CASSYLSSGMAVRETQYF. This sequence joins TRBV6-2 or TRBV6-3 and TRBJ2-5; 7 bases map to TRBD2. This CDR3 has 18 amino acids. V lost 1 base and J lost 5; bases outside the gene matches: 16. Germline loops: CDR1 MNHEY, CDR2 SVGEGT.

CDR3 residues: CASSQTLAGGTYEQYF. DNA for the CDR3: TGTGCCAGCAGCCAGACTCTAGCGGGGGGGACCTACGAGCAGTACTTC. V gene TRBV3-2 combines with J gene TRBJ2-7; the D segment call TRBD2 is taken from the table without a DNA check. TRBV3-2 is termed a pseudogene. There are 16 residues in the CDR3.

There are a few counts of this clonotype. This chain connects TRBV12-3 or TRBV12-4 to TRBJ2-7; no firm D call. The CDR3 is 13 amino acids. Trimming took 5 bases from V and 0 from J, leaving 8 bases between them. In nucleotides, the CDR3 is TGTGCCAGCAGTGAACAAGACTCCTACGAGCAGTACTTC. Translated, it gives CASSEQDSYEQYF.

The rearrangement links TRBV7-8 to TRBJ2-1; 7 nucleotides align to TRBD2. After removal of 6 bases from V and 0 bases from J, the junction contained 5 bases not matched to a gene. The CDR3 sequence is 15 residues long. Germline V gene data show CDR1 as SGHVS and CDR2 as FQNEAQ. The CDR3 sequence is CASRLGGSSYNEQFF. CDR3 nucleotides: TGTGCCAGCAGGCTGGGGGGGAGCTCCTACAATGAGCAGTTCTTC.

The chain uses TRBV20-1 and TRBJ2-7; D is uncertain. Germline V gene data show CDR1 as DFQATT and CDR2 as SNEGSKA (reference sequence). The V end was cut by 0 bases, the J end by 2 bases, with 8 bases between. The CDR3 has 13 residues. The CDR3 region is CSARDRPAYEQYF. Written as DNA, the CDR3 is TGCAGTGCTAGAGATAGGCCAGCCTACGAGCAGTACTTC.

This clonotype was detected many times. This chain connects TRBV6-2 or TRBV6-3 to TRBJ2-7, with D tentatively TRBD1 (6 bases). Trimming stripped 0 bases from V and 1 base from J, with 16 bases between. Germline-derived CDR1 and CDR2 are MNHEY and SVGEGT. This CDR3 has 17 amino acids. CDR3 DNA: TGTGCCAGCAGTTACTCTCCCAGACAGGCAGCTTCCTACGAGCAGTACTTC. Amino acid sequence: CASSYSPRQAASYEQYF.

This clonotype was recorded at least ten times. The chain links TRBV28 to TRBJ1-5; D call uncertain. Trimming removed 3 bases at V and 0 bases at J, with 6 bases between. CDR3 length: 14 residues. Germline V CDR1 and CDR2: MDHEN, SYDVKM. DNA of the CDR3: TGTGCCAGCAGTTTTTCACGTAGCAATCAGCCCCAGCATTTT. Protein: CASSFSRSNQPQHF.

J is TRBJ2-1 and V is TRBV6-1; TRBD1 might be the D (6 bases). Germline CDR1 reads MNHNS; CDR2 reads SASEGT. The CDR3 has 12 amino acids. V lost 8 bases to trimming and J lost 8 bases, with 13 bases between them. CDR3 in amino acids: CASLDSGDEQFF. CDR3 sequence (DNA): TGTGCCAGCCTCGACTCAGGGGATGAGCAGTTCTTC.

This clonotype was detected a few times. This chain connects TRBV9 to TRBJ2-1, with 9 bases matching TRBD2. The length of the CDR3 is 13 residues. Germline values: CDR1 SGDLS, CDR2 YYNGEE. The trim removed 4 bases at V and 7 bases at J, leaving 3 bases unmatched. Written as DNA, the CDR3 is TGTGCCAGCAGCCCTCTAGCGGGGAATGAGCAGTTCTTC. Amino acids: CASSPLAGNEQFF.

Details on this clonotype: A clone one base away is much larger, so this may be a read error. The chain couples TRBV7-2 to TRBJ1-6; TRBD1 is a possible D gene (6 bases). CDR1 SGHTA and CDR2 FQGNSA come from the germline V gene. The CDR3 extends over 16 amino acids. CDR3 amino acids: CASGLGVGAGNSPLHF. As DNA, the CDR3 is TGTGCCAGCGGCTTAGGCGTGGGGGCGGGCAATTCACCCCTCCACTTT.

V usage is TRBV19 and J usage is TRBJ1-1; D unclear. The V and J ends lost 7 bases and 7 bases respectively, with 10 bases between them. CDR1 LNHDA and CDR2 SQIVND come from the germline V gene (reference sequence). The CDR3 sequence is 11 residues long. CDR3 sequence: CASMRQFEAFF. CDR3 coding DNA: TGTGCCAGTATGAGGCAATTTGAAGCTTTCTTT.

This clonotype occurred once. A much larger clone differs from this one at a single base, so this may be a read error. J is TRBJ2-7 and V is TRBV7-6; 9 nucleotides line up with TRBD2. Trimming cost V 5 bases and J 4 bases; bases outside gene matches: 9. The V gene's germline CDR1 is SGHVS and CDR2 FNYEAQ. The CDR3 runs to 15 residues. CDR3 DNA sequence: TGTGCCAGCAGCCCTAAGGGAGCGGGGGGTTACGAGCAGTACTTC. Amino acids: CASSPKGAGGYEQYF.

This clonotype was recorded many times. CDR3 protein: CASSFRVSGYTF. In DNA form, the CDR3 reads TGTGCCAGCAGCTTCAGGGTTTCAGGCTACACCTTC. The chain is built from TRBV7-9 and TRBJ1-2; D perhaps matches TRBD1 (5 bases). This CDR3 is built from 12 residues. Germline CDR1 is SEHNR and CDR2 is FQNEAQ (reference sequence). V lost 3 bases, J lost 8 bases, and 10 bases lay in between.

This clonotype has a count of ten or more. The chain is built from TRBV7-2 and TRBJ2-3; D is undetermined. Looked up from germline, CDR1 is SGHTA and CDR2 is FQGNSA. V lost 0 bases to trimming and J lost 4 bases, with 11 bases between them. The CDR3 loop spans 15 amino acids. The CDR3 here is CASSLASTDPDTQYF. CDR3 bases: TGTGCCAGCAGCTTAGCCTCCACGGATCCAGATACGCAGTATTTT.

This clonotype was counted ten times or more. This sequence joins TRBV7-2 and TRBJ2-5; 9 bases agree with TRBD2. CDR1 and CDR2 from the germline V gene are SGHTA and FQGNSA. This CDR3 spans 16 amino acids. Trimming took 4 bases from V and 2 from J; bases not matched to a gene: 8. The CDR3 DNA sequence: TGTGCCAGCAGCTCTAGGCGGGGGGGACTACAAGAGACCCAGTACTTC. Protein: CASSSRRGGLQETQYF.

This clonotype was counted many times. V gene TRBV12-3 or TRBV12-4 combines with J gene TRBJ1-1, with D unclear. The CDR3 spans 12 residues. Deletions cut 2 bases from V and 7 bases from J, with 8 bases between. CDR3 protein: CASSLSKNEAFF. In nucleotides, the CDR3 is TGTGCCAGCAGTTTATCCAAAAATGAAGCTTTCTTT.